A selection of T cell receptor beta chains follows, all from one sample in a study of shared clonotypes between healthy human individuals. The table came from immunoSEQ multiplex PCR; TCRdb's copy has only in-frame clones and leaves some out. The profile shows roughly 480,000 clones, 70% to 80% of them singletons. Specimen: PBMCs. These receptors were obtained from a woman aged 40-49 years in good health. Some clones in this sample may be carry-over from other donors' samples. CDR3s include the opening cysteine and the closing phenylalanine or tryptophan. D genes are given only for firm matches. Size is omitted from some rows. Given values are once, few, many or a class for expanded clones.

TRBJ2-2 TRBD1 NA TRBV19 CASSPSGQFTGELFF TGTGCCAGTAGTCCATCGGGACAGTTCACCGGGGAGCTGTTTTTT
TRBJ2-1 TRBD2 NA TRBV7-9 CASRGLAGGPKNEQFF TGTGCCAGCAGGGGTTTAGCGGGAGGGCCTAAGAATGAGCAGTTCTTC
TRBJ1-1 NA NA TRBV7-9 CASSLGDYAAFF TGTGCCAGCAGCTTAGGGGACTACGCAGCTTTCTTT
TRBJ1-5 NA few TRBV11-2 CASSLGFDQPQHF TGTGCCAGCAGCTTGGGCTTTGACCAGCCCCAGCATTTT
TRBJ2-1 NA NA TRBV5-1 CASSKATRDEQFF TGCGCCAGCAGCAAGGCCACAAGGGATGAGCAGTTCTTC
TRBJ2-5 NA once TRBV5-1 CASSEAQQETQYF TGCGCCAGCAGCGAAGCTCAACAAGAGACCCAGTACTTC
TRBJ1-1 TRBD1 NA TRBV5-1 CASSLAVTGMNTEAFF TGCGCCAGCAGCTTGGCCGTGACAGGGATGAACACTGAAGCTTTCTTT
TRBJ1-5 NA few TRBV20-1 CSASLGQPQHF TGCAGTGCTAGTCTAGGTCAGCCCCAGCATTTT
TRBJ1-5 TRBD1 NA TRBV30 CAWSRRQGRNQPQHF TGTGCCTGGAGCCGGCGACAGGGGCGCAATCAGCCCCAGCATTTT
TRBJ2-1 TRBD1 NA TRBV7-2 CASSLTTGAGYNEQFF TGTGCCAGCAGCTTAACGACAGGGGCAGGCTACAATGAGCAGTTCTTC
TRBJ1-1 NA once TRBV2 CASSEAPVGTLLKNTEAFF TGTGCCAGCAGTGAAGCCCCGGTAGGGACCCTACTGAAGAACACTGAAGCTTTCTTT
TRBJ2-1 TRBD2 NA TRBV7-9 CASSRLAGDGEQFF TGTGCCAGCAGCCGACTAGCGGGAGACGGTGAGCAGTTCTTC
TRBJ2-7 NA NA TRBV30 CAWSRGELYEQYF TGTGCCTGGAGTAGGGGGGAGCTCTACGAGCAGTACTTC
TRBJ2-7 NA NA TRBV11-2 CASSLRRGYEQYF TGTGCCAGCAGCTTACGGCGTGGCTACGAGCAGTACTTC
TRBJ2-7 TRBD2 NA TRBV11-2 CASSKDAAGAEEQYF TGTGCCAGCAGCAAAGACGCAGCGGGAGCGGAAGAGCAGTACTTC
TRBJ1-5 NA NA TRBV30 CAWSGRSNQPQHF TGTGCCTGGAGCGGCCGGAGCAATCAGCCCCAGCATTTT
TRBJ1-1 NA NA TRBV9 CASSVVADYTEAFF TGTGCCAGCAGCGTAGTGGCAGATTACACTGAAGCTTTCTTT
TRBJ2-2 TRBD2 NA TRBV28 CASSLLPGTSGNTGELFF TGTGCCAGCAGTTTACTCCCCGGGACTAGCGGGAACACCGGGGAGCTGTTTTTT
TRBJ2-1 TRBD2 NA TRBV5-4 CASSLGLAGGPNNEQFF TGTGCCAGCAGCTTGGGGCTAGCGGGAGGGCCAAACAATGAGCAGTTCTTC
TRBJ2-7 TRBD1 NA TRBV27 CASSNRQGPYEQYF TGTGCCAGCAGTAATCGACAGGGACCATACGAGCAGTACTTC
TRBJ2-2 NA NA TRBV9 CASSVTPGELFF TGTGCCAGCAGCGTAACGCCCGGGGAGCTGTTTTTT
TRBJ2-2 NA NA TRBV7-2 CASSLNREITGELFF TGTGCCAGCAGCTTAAATCGGGAGATCACCGGGGAGCTGTTTTTT
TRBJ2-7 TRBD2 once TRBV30 CAWSHLAGGTEQYF TGTGCCTGGAGTCACCTAGCGGGAGGAACCGAGCAGTACTTC
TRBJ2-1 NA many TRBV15 CATSREWSSSYNEQFF TGTGCCACCAGCAGAGAATGGTCCAGCTCCTACAATGAGCAGTTCTTC
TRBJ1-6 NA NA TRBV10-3 CAISGGEGSYNSPLHF TGTGCCATCAGTGGCGGGGAGGGCTCCTATAATTCACCCCTCCACTTT
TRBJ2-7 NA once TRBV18 CASSPIQGGFYEQYF TGTGCCAGCTCACCAATTCAGGGGGGATTTTACGAGCAGTACTTC
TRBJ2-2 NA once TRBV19 CASNRENTGELFF TGTGCCAGTAATCGCGAAAACACCGGGGAGCTGTTTTTT
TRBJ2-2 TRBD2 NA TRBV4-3 CASSRLSGGANTGELFF TGCGCCAGCAGCCGCCTTAGCGGGGGCGCGAACACCGGGGAGCTGTTTTTT
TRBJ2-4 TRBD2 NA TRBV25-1 CASSGTSGFKNIQYF TGTGCCAGCAGTGGAACTAGCGGGTTCAAAAACATTCAGTACTTC
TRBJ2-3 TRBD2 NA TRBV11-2 CASSLAARWTSGSTDTQYF TGTGCCAGCAGCTTAGCAGCCCGATGGACTAGCGGGAGTACAGATACGCAGTATTTT
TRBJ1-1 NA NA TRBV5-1 CASSLVIKGTEAFF TGCGCCAGCAGCTTGGTGATAAAGGGGACTGAAGCTTTCTTT
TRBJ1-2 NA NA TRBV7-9 CASSFPYGTPGNYGYTF TGTGCCAGCAGCTTTCCCTACGGGACACCCGGCAACTATGGCTACACCTTC
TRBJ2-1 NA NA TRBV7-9 CASSSNMGSYEQFF TGTGCCAGCAGCTCTAATATGGGGTCTTATGAGCAGTTCTTC
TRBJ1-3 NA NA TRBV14 CASSQVGNSRSGNTIYF TGTGCCAGCAGCCAAGTTGGGAACAGCCGCTCTGGAAACACCATATATTTT
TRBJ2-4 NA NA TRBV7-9 CASSLVTGPQGGKNIQYF TGTGCCAGCAGCTTAGTGACCGGCCCCCAGGGAGGCAAAAACATTCAGTACTTC
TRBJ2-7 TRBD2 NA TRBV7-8 CASSGLLAGGPGEQYF TGTGCCAGCAGCGGGTTACTAGCGGGAGGGCCGGGGGAGCAGTACTTC
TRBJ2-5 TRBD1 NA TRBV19 CASSIKTGPQETQYF TGTGCCAGTAGTATCAAGACAGGGCCCCAAGAGACCCAGTACTTC
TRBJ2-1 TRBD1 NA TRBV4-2 CASSGGTGDYNEQFF TGTGCCAGCAGCGGTGGGACAGGGGATTACAATGAGCAGTTCTTC
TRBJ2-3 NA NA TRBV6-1 CASSLSTDTQYF TGTGCCAGCAGCCTTTCCACAGATACGCAGTATTTT
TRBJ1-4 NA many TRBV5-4 CASSSSRHANEKLFF TGTGCCAGCAGTTCGTCGCGTCACGCTAATGAAAAACTGTTTTTT
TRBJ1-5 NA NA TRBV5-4 CASSFEGNQPQHF TGTGCCAGCAGCTTTGAAGGGAATCAACCCCAGCATTTT
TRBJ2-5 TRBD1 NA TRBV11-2 CASSRDREETQYF TGTGCCAGCAGCCGGGACAGGGAAGAGACCCAGTACTTC
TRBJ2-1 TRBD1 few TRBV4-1 CASSQVFGTGYNEQFF TGCGCCAGCAGCCAAGTTTTCGGGACAGGGTACAATGAGCAGTTCTTC
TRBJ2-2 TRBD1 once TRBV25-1 CASTGQGGTGELFF TGTGCCAGCACGGGACAGGGAGGCACCGGGGAGCTGTTTTTT
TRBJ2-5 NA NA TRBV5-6 CASSLDPGETQYF TGTGCCAGCAGCTTAGACCCGGGAGAGACCCAGTACTTC
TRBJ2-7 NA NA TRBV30 CAWSTPGTGYYEQYF TGTGCCTGGAGTACACCCGGGACTGGATACTACGAGCAGTACTTC
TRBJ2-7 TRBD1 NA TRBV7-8 CASSLPTGPSYEQYF TGTGCCAGCAGCCTCCCGACAGGGCCCTCCTACGAGCAGTACTTC
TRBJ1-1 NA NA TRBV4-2 CASSQDRLEAFF TGTGCCAGCAGCCAGGACAGACTTGAAGCTTTCTTT